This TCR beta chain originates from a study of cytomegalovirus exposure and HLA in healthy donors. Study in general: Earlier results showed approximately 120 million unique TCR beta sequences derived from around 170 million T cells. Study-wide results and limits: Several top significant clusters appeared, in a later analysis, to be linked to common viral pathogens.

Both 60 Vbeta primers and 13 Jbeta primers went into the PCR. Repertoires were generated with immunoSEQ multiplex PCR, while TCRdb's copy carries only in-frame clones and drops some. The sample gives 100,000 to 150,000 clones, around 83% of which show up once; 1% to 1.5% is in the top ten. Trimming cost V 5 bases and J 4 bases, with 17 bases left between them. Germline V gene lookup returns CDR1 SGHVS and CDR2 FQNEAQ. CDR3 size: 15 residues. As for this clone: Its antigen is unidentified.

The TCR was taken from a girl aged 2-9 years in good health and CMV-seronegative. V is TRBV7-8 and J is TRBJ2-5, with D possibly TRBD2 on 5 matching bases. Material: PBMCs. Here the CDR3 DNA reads TGTGCCAGCAGCCACGCCCCGGCTAGCCGAGAGACCCAGTACTTC. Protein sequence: CASSHAPASRETQYF.